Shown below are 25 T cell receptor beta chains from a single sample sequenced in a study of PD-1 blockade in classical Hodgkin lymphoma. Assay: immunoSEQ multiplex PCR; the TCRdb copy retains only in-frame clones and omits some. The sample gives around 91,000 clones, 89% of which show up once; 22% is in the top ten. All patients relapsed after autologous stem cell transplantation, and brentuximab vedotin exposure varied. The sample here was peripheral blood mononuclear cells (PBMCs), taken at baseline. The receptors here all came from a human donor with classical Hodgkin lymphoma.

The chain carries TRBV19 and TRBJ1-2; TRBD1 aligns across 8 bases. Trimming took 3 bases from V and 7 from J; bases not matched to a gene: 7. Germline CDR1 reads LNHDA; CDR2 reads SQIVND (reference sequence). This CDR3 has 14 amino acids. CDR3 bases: TGTGCCAGTAGTATGACAGGGGACAAAGCTGGCTACACCTTC. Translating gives CASSMTGDKAGYTF.

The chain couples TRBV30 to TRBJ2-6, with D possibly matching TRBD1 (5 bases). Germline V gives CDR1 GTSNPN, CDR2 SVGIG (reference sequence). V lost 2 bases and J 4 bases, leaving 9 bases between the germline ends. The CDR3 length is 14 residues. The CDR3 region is CAWSLGAGANVLTF. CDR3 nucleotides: TGTGCCTGGAGTTTAGGGGCCGGGGCCAACGTCCTGACTTTC. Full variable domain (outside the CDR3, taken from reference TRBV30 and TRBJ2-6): SQTIHQWPATLVQPVGSPLSLECTVEGTSNPNLYWYRQAAGRGLQLLFYSVGIGQISSEVPQNLSASRPQDRQFILSSKKLLLSDSGFYLCAWSLGAGANVLTFGAGSRLTVL.

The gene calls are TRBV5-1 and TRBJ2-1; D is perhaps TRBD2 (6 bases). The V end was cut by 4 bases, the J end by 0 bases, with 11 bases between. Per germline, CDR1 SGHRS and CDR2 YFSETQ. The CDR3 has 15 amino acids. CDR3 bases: TGCGCCAGCAGCCTTAGCGGAAGCTCCTACAATGAGCAGTTCTTC. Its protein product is CASSLSGSSYNEQFF.

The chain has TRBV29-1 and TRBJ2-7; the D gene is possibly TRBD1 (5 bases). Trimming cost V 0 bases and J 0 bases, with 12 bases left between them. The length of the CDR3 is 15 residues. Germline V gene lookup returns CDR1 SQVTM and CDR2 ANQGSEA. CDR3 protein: CSVEDLKGSSYEQYF. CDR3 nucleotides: TGCAGCGTTGAAGATCTTAAGGGGTCCTCCTACGAGCAGTACTTC.

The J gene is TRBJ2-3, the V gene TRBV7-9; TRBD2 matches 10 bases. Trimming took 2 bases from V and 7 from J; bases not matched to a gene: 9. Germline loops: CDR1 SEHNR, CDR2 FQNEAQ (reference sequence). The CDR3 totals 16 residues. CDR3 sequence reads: CASSLTSGTYTNTQYF. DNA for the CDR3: TGTGCCAGCAGCTTAACTAGCGGGACTTACACCAATACGCAGTATTTT.

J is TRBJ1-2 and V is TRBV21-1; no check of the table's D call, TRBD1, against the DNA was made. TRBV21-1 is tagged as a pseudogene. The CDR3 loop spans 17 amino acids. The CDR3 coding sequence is TGTGCCAGCAGCAAATTATCGGGGGACAGAAAGTTCTATGGCTACACCTTC. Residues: CASSKLSGDRKFYGYTF.

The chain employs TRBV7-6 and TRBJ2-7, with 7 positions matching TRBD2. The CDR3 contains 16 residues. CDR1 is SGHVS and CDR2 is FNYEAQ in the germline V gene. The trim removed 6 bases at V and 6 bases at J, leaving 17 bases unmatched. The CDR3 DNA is TGTGCCAGCAGTTTGGGGAGCATAGCGGGCCCCCTCGAGCAGTACTTC. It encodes CASSLGSIAGPLEQYF. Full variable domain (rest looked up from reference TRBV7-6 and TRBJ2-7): GAGVSQSPRYKVTKRGQDVALRCDPISGHVSLYWYRQALGQGPEFLTYFNYEAQQDKSGLPNDRFSAERPEGSISTLTIQRTEQRDSAMYRCASSLGSIAGPLEQYFGPGTRLTVT.

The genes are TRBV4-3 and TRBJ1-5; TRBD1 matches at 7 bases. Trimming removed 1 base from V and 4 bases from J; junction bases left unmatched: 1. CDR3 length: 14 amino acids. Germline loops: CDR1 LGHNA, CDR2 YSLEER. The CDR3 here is CASSQVTGNQPQHF. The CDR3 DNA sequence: TGCGCCAGCAGCCAAGTGACAGGGAATCAGCCCCAGCATTTT.

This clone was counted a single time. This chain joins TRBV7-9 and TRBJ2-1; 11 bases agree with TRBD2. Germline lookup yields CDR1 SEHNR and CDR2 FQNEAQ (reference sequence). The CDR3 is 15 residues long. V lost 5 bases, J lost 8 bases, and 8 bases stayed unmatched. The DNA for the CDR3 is TGTGCCAGCAGCCGCGTAGCGGGAGGGCTGCATGAGCAGTTCTTC. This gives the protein CASSRVAGGLHEQFF.

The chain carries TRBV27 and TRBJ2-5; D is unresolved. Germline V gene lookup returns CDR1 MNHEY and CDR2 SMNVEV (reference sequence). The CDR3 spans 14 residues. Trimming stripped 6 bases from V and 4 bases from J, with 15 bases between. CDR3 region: CASSNQYGRETQYF. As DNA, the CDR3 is TGTGCCAGCAGCAACCAATACGGACGAGAGACCCAGTACTTC.

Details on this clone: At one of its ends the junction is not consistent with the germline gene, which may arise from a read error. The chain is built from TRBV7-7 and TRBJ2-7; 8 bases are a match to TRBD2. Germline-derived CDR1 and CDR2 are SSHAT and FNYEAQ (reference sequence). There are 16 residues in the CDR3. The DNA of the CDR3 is TGTGCTAGCAGCCCCTCCGGGAGGGAGTCCCCCTACGAGCAGTACTTC. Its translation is CASSPSGRESPYEQYF. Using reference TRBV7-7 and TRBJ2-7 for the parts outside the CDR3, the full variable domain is GAGVSQSPRYKVTKRGQDVTLRCDPISSHATLYWYQQALGQGPEFLTYFNYEAQPDKSGLPSDRFSAERPEGSISTLTIQRTEQRDSAMYRCASSPSGRESPYEQYFGPGTRLTVT.

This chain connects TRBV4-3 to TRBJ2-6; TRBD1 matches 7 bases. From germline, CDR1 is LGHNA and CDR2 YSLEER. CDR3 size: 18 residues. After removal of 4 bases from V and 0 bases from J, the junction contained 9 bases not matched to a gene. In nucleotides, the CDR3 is TGCGCCAGCAGCCTCGGGACAGATCCTGCCTCTGGGGCCAACGTCCTGACTTTC. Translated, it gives CASSLGTDPASGANVLTF.

CDR3 coding DNA: TGCGCCAGCAGTCTAGGGACCAACGGGGAGCTGTTTTTT. Protein: CASSLGTNGELFF. The chain couples TRBV10-1 to TRBJ2-2, with D perhaps matching TRBD1 or TRBD2 (5 bases each). Trimming left V 5 bases short and J 7 bases short, with 11 bases between. Germline V gene sequence: CDR1 WNHNN, CDR2 SYGVQD (reference sequence). CDR3 length equals 13 residues.

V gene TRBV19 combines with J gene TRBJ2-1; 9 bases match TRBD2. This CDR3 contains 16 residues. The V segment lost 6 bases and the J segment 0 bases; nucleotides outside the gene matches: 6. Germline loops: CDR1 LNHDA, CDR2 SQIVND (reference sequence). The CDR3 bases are TGTGCCAGTAGACTGACTAGCGGAAGCTCCTACAATGAGCAGTTCTTC. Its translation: CASRLTSGSSYNEQFF.

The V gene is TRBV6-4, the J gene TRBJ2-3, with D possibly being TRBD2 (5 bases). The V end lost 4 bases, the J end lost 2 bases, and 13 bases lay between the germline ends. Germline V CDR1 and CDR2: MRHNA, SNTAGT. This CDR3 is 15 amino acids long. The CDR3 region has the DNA TGTGCCAGCAGTGCAATGGACTCGCTCACAGATACGCAGTATTTT. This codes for CASSAMDSLTDTQYF.

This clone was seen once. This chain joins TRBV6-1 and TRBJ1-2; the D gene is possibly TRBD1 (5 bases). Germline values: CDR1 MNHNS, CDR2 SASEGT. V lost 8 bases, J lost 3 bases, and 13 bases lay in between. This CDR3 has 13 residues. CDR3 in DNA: TGTGCCAGCGAGACAGATACTTACTATGGCTACACCTTC. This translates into CASETDTYYGYTF.

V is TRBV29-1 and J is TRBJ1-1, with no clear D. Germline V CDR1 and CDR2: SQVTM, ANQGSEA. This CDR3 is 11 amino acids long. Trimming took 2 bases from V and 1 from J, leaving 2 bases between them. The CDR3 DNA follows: TGCAGCGTTGAACAGAACACTGAAGCTTTCTTT. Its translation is CSVEQNTEAFF.

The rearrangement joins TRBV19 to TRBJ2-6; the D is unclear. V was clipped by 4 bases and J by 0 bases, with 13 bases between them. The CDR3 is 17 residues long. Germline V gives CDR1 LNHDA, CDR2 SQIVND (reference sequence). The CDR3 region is CASSTPDGRSGANVLTF. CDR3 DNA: TGTGCCAGTAGTACTCCGGACGGTCGCTCTGGGGCCAACGTCCTGACTTTC.

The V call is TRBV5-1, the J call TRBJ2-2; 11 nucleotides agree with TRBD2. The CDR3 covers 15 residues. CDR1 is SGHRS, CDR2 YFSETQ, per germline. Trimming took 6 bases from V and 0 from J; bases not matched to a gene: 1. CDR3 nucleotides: TGCGCCAGCACGACTAGCGGGACGAACACCGGGGAGCTGTTTTTT. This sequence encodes CASTTSGTNTGELFF.

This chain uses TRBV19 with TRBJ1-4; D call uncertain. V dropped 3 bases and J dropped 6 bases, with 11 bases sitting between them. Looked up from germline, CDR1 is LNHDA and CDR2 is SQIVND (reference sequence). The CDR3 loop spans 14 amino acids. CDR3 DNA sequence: TGTGCCAGTAGTATCGTGTTGGGTCATGAAAAACTGTTTTTT. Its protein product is CASSIVLGHEKLFF. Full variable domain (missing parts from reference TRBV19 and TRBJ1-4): DGGITQSPKYLFRKEGQNVTLSCEQNLNHDAMYWYRQDPGQGLRLIYYSQIVNDFQKGDIAEGYSVSREKKESFPLTVTSAQKNPTAFYLCASSIVLGHEKLFFGSGTQLSVL.

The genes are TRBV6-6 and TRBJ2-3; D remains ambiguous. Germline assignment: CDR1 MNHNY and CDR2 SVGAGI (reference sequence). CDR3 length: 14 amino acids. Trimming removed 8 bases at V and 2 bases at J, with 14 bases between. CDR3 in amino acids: CASVMGGPTDTQYF. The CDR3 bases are TGTGCCAGCGTCATGGGCGGACCCACAGATACGCAGTATTTT.

CDR3: CASSLYSSSNEKLFF. CDR3 nucleotides: TGCGCCAGCAGCTTGTATAGCAGCTCCAATGAAAAACTGTTTTTT. This sequence joins TRBV5-1 and TRBJ1-4; D not resolved. The germline V gene encodes CDR1 SGHRS and CDR2 YFSETQ. V was cut by 1 base and J by 5 bases, with 12 bases left in between. There are 15 residues in the CDR3.

DNA of the CDR3: TGTGCCAGCAGCTTACAGGACGTAAGGAAGTTCTTC. This translates into CASSLQDVRKFF. The chain carries TRBV7-8 and TRBJ2-1; D not resolved. This CDR3 has 12 amino acids. Germline values: CDR1 SGHVS, CDR2 FQNEAQ. V was cut by 2 bases and J by 14 bases, with 13 bases left in between.

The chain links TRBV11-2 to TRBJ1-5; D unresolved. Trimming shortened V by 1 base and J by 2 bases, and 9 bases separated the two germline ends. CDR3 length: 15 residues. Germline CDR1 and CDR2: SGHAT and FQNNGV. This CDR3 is CASSLGEIGNQPQHF. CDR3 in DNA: TGTGCCAGCAGCTTAGGGGAGATAGGCAATCAGCCCCAGCATTTT. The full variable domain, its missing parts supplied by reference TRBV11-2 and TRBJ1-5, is EAGVAQSPRYKIIEKRQSVAFWCNPISGHATLYWYQQILGQGPKLLIQFQNNGVVDDSQLPKDRFSAERLKGVDSTLKIQPAKLEDSAVYLCASSLGEIGNQPQHFGDGTRLSIL.

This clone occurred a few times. The CDR3 here is CASSPREGQGRGYTF. DNA for the CDR3: TGCGCCAGCAGCCCTCGCGAGGGTCAGGGACGTGGCTACACCTTC. The rearrangement uses TRBV5-1 and TRBJ1-2; perhaps TRBD1 as D (5 bases). There are 15 residues in the CDR3. From germline, CDR1 is SGHRS and CDR2 YFSETQ. V lost 4 bases, J lost 7 bases, and 20 bases lay in between.